One sample yielded the 27 T cell receptor beta chains listed below, sequenced in a study of low-dose radiotherapy and immunotherapy resistance in tumors. TRAV- and TRBV-specific primers were used for first-strand cDNA, which covered alpha and beta chains. For amplifying TCRs, the PCR ran for about 19 cycles with Phusion, which was used together with a constant-region primer and the adapter on the V primers. TCRdb re-called the reads through MiXCR, storing one row per CDR3 protein. The sample consists of roughly 38,000 distinct CDR3 sequences, around 20% of them appearing once. As for time point: after trial treatment. Treatment described: LDRT plus nivolumab, ipilimumab, low-dose cyclophosphamide and aspirin (RACIN trial). The sample consisted of PBMCs, taken after low-dose radiotherapy plus immunotherapy. The origin of the receptors is a female donor with ovarian cancer.

At least ten counts were recorded for this clonotype. CDR3 in DNA: TGCGCCATCGGGGACGAATCGGGGAGCTACACCTTC. Protein: CAIGDESGSYTF. The chain joins TRBV10-2 to TRBJ1-2; TRBD1 might be the D (5 bases). Trimming pared 10 bases from V and 9 bases from J, leaving 18 bases between. This CDR3 spans 12 amino acids. Per the germline V gene, CDR1 is WSHSY and CDR2 is SAAADI.

This clonotype came up many times. The chain couples TRBV21-1 to TRBJ2-7; the DNA was not used to check the table's D call, TRBD2. TRBV21-1 corresponds to a pseudogene. This CDR3 comprises 15 residues. CDR3 sequence (DNA): TGTGCCAGCAGGATTAGCGGGAGGTCCCCCTACGAGCAGTACTTC. Amino acids: CASRISGRSPYEQYF.

This clonotype showed up many times. The rearrangement uses TRBV6-1 and TRBJ1-4, with 8 bases identical to TRBD1. The germline gives CDR1 MNHNS, CDR2 SASEGT. The V and J ends lost 2 bases and 0 bases, in that order; junction bases with no gene match: 8. CDR3 length: 18 amino acids. The CDR3 here is CASSERRQGAPTNEKLFF. For the CDR3, the DNA is TGTGCCAGCAGTGAACGTCGGCAGGGGGCCCCAACTAATGAAAAACTGTTTTTT.

This clonotype was recorded at least ten times. This chain joins TRBV11-2 and TRBJ1-1, with a weak D call TRBD1 (5 bases). This CDR3 comprises 14 residues. The germline gives CDR1 SGHAT, CDR2 FQNNGV. The V end lost 1 base, the J end lost 2 bases, and 8 bases lay between the germline ends. CDR3 amino acids: CASSLVGTNTEAFF. CDR3 sequence (DNA): TGTGCCAGCAGCTTAGTGGGGACCAACACTGAAGCTTTCTTT. Using reference TRBV11-2 and TRBJ1-1 for the parts outside the CDR3, the full variable domain is EAGVAQSPRYKIIEKRQSVAFWCNPISGHATLYWYQQILGQGPKLLIQFQNNGVVDDSQLPKDRFSAERLKGVDSTLKIQPAKLEDSAVYLCASSLVGTNTEAFFGQGTRLTVV.

The V call is TRBV7-2, the J call TRBJ2-1; tentatively, D is TRBD1 (5 bases). The CDR3 extends over 15 amino acids. Looked up from germline, CDR1 is SGHTA and CDR2 is FQGNSA. Trimming left V 5 bases short and J 6 bases short, with 17 bases between. The CDR3 sequence is CASSPTPDKFNEQFF. CDR3 nucleotides: TGTGCCAGCAGCCCAACACCGGACAAATTCAATGAGCAGTTCTTC.

The chain carries TRBV2 and TRBJ2-1; possible D gene TRBD1, 6 bases. Germline loops: CDR1 SNHLY, CDR2 FYNNEI. This CDR3 region has 13 residues. V was cut by 6 bases and J by 4 bases, with 10 bases left in between. CDR3 residues: CASRDRSYNEQFF. CDR3 coding DNA: TGTGCCAGCAGGGACAGATCATACAATGAGCAGTTCTTC.

This rearrangement joins TRBV5-1 to TRBJ2-1; D is unresolved. V was cut by 5 bases and J by 0 bases, with 9 bases left in between. This CDR3 region has 14 residues. The germline V gene has CDR1 SGHRS and CDR2 YFSETQ. The CDR3, as DNA: TGCGCCAGCAGAATAGTGGACTCCTACAATGAGCAGTTCTTC. As protein: CASRIVDSYNEQFF.

The CDR3 sequence: CASTLNGGYGYTF. CDR3 nucleotides: TGTGCCAGCACTCTAAACGGAGGCTATGGCTACACCTTC. The rearrangement links TRBV28 to TRBJ1-2; the D is unclear. From germline, CDR1 is MDHEN and CDR2 SYDVKM. The CDR3 is 13 amino acids. Trimming cost V 7 bases and J 4 bases, with 13 bases left between them.

Many counts were recorded for this clonotype. The chain is built from TRBV11-2 and TRBJ1-4, with no clear D. Trimming took off 1 base at V and 8 bases at J, with 11 bases between the two ends. Germline CDR1 reads SGHAT; CDR2 reads FQNNGV. The CDR3 contains 14 residues. DNA of the CDR3: TGTGCCAGCAGCTTAGGACAAAGTTCCGAAAAACTGTTTTTT. This sequence encodes CASSLGQSSEKLFF.

This clonotype was recorded many times. The V and J genes are TRBV9 and TRBJ2-3; D is uncertain. Germline lookup yields CDR1 SGDLS and CDR2 YYNGEE. The CDR3 has 15 residues. V lost 0 bases to trimming and J lost 1 base, with 9 bases between them. The CDR3 DNA reads as TGTGCCAGCAGCGTAGCGGAGTTCGGCACAGATACGCAGTATTTT. Translation gives CASSVAEFGTDTQYF.

This clonotype was detected many times. The chain uses TRBV20-1 and TRBJ2-3; 7 nucleotides match TRBD1. From germline, CDR1 is DFQATT and CDR2 SNEGSKA (reference sequence). With 1 base clipped from V and 4 bases from J, the junction kept 5 bases outside the gene matches. The CDR3 runs to 14 residues. CDR3 coding DNA: TGCAGTGCTAGAGGACAGGGAAAAGCAGATACGCAGTATTTT. Translating it yields CSARGQGKADTQYF.

This clonotype was found many times. The chain joins TRBV18 to TRBJ2-7, with 7 positions matching TRBD1. Germline V gene sequence: CDR1 KGHSH, CDR2 LQKENI. This CDR3 contains 14 residues. Trimming took 5 bases from V and 2 from J; bases not matched to a gene: 6. The CDR3 region is CASSIGTVTYEQYF. CDR3 nucleotides: TGTGCCAGCTCAATCGGGACAGTTACCTACGAGCAGTACTTC.

This clonotype occurred many times. The rearrangement uses TRBV6-6 and TRBJ1-3; perhaps TRBD1 as D (5 bases). The germline V gene encodes CDR1 MNHNY and CDR2 SVGAGI (reference sequence). The CDR3 runs 18 residues. V lost 0 bases, J lost 3 bases, and 18 bases lay in between. The DNA of the CDR3 is TGTGCCAGCAGTTACTCGGGCTGGGAGCGAGGGGTTGGAAACACCATATATTTT. Translated: CASSYSGWERGVGNTIYF.

This clonotype came up a few times. The J gene is TRBJ1-2, the V gene TRBV3-1, with D perhaps matching TRBD1 (5 bases). Trimming stripped 2 bases from V and 7 bases from J, with 20 bases between. The CDR3 consists of 16 residues. Germline CDR1 LGHDT, CDR2 YNNKEL (reference sequence). This CDR3 is CASSQRRRDDSGGYTF. The CDR3 DNA follows: TGTGCCAGCAGCCAAAGGCGGCGGGACGACAGCGGTGGCTACACCTTC.

There are many counts of this clonotype. Here the CDR3 DNA reads TGTGCCAGCAGTGAAGCTAAAAATGTGGGCCCTAACTATGGCTACACCTTC. Encoded protein: CASSEAKNVGPNYGYTF. The rearrangement uses TRBV6-5 and TRBJ1-2, with no clear D. The V gene lost 5 bases and the J gene lost 0 bases, with 19 bases spanning the gap. The germline V gene has CDR1 MNHEY and CDR2 SVGAGI. This CDR3 region has 17 residues.

This clonotype occurred many times. This sequence joins TRBV15 and TRBJ2-3; TRBD2 is a possible D gene (5 bases). Looked up from germline, CDR1 is LNHNV and CDR2 is YYDKDF (reference sequence). The CDR3 sequence is 16 residues long. V was pared by 3 bases and J by 0 bases, with 13 bases between. Written as DNA, the CDR3 is TGTGCCACCAGCAGCCAACTAGACCCTAGCACAGATACGCAGTATTTT. Translating gives CATSSQLDPSTDTQYF.

This clonotype came up many times. This chain uses TRBV4-1 with TRBJ2-1; 7 bases map to TRBD2. Per the germline V gene, CDR1 is MGHRA and CDR2 is YSYEKL. The CDR3 consists of 14 residues. J was trimmed by 0 bases and V by 5 bases; bases with no gene match: 1. CDR3 DNA sequence: TGCGCCAGCAGCTGGACTAGCTCCTACAATGAGCAGTTCTTC. Translating gives CASSWTSSYNEQFF.

There are many counts of this clonotype. The chain has TRBV15 and TRBJ2-3, with TRBD2 as a possible D gene (5 bases). This CDR3 is built from 15 residues. V was pared by 3 bases and J by 10 bases, with 20 bases between. Germline V gene data show CDR1 as LNHNV and CDR2 as YYDKDF (reference sequence). The CDR3 loop reads CATSSPTQRVGSQYF. CDR3 in DNA: TGTGCCACCAGCAGCCCCACCCAGAGGGTTGGGTCGCAGTATTTT. Based on the CDR3 plus reference TRBV15 and TRBJ2-3, the full variable domain is DAMVIQNPRYQVTQFGKPVTLSCSQTLNHNVMYWYQQKSSQAPKLLFHYYDKDFNNEADTPDNFQSRRPNTSFCFLDIRSPGLGDTAMYLCATSSPTQRVGSQYFGPGTRLTVL.

This clonotype came up many times. This chain uses TRBV9 with TRBJ2-1; D remains ambiguous. CDR1 and CDR2 (germline): SGDLS, YYNGEE. CDR3 length equals 16 residues. V was clipped by 3 bases and J by 0 bases, with 13 bases between them. The CDR3 sequence is CASSAPGLASYNEQFF. The CDR3 nucleotides are TGTGCCAGCAGCGCCCCCGGGCTGGCCTCCTACAATGAGCAGTTCTTC.

J is TRBJ2-1 and V is TRBV12-3 or TRBV12-4; 8 bases are a match to TRBD2. The junction had 3 bases not matched to a gene; V was cut back by 7 bases and J by 1 base. There are 14 residues in the CDR3. CDR3 sequence: CASNPGGSYNEQFF. CDR3 DNA: TGTGCCAGCAACCCGGGGGGGTCCTACAATGAGCAGTTCTTC.

This clonotype was recorded at least ten times. The V call is TRBV12-5, the J call TRBJ1-6; no clear D gene. Between the trimmed V and J ends, which lost 6 bases and 5 bases, there was a span of 14 bases. Germline V lookup: CDR1 LGHNT, CDR2 FRNRAP. CDR3 length: 15 amino acids. The CDR3 region is CASGPPPGNNSPLHF. The CDR3 DNA reads as TGTGCTAGTGGCCCGCCCCCGGGAAATAATTCACCCCTCCACTTT.

This clonotype was found a few times. The rearrangement links TRBV7-8 to TRBJ2-7; possibly TRBD2 for D (6 bases). Germline CDR1 and CDR2: SGHVS and FQNEAQ. V dropped 3 bases and J dropped 0 bases, with 12 bases sitting between them. The CDR3 contains 15 residues. CDR3 in DNA: TGTGCCAGCAGCTTCGGGACTCCCCTCTCCTACGAGCAGTACTTC. Encoded protein: CASSFGTPLSYEQYF.

Remarks on this clonotype: With only one base between it and a far larger clone, this is likely a read error. The chain carries TRBV4-3 and TRBJ2-5; TRBD1 or TRBD2 may be the D gene (6 bases each). In germline, CDR1 is LGHNA, CDR2 YSLEER. Trimming removed 3 bases at V and 11 bases at J, with 25 bases between. This CDR3 comprises 16 residues. The CDR3 DNA sequence: TGCGCCAGCAGCCAGGGCGTAGGGGGGTCCTACAATGAGCAGTACTTC. This sequence encodes CASSQGVGGSYNEQYF.

In its sample, this clonotype ranks as medium-sized. This sequence joins TRBV5-1 and TRBJ1-6; no clear D gene. V dropped 4 bases and J dropped 15 bases, with 17 bases sitting between them. Germline V gene sequence: CDR1 SGHRS, CDR2 YFSETQ. The CDR3 contains 13 residues. The CDR3, as DNA: TGCGCCAGCAGCCTGAACCCCGGGCCGGTCCTCCACTTT. Its translation: CASSLNPGPVLHF. Variable domain in full (rest from reference TRBV5-1 and TRBJ1-6): KAGVTQTPRYLIKTRGQQVTLSCSPISGHRSVSWYQQTPGQGLQFLFEYFSETQRNKGNFPGRFSGRQFSNSRSEMNVSTLELGDSALYLCASSLNPGPVLHFGNGTRLTVT.

In its sample, this clonotype was seen many times. J is TRBJ1-1 and V is TRBV11-2, with 8 bases identical to TRBD1. The length of the CDR3 is 13 residues. Germline V CDR1 and CDR2: SGHAT, FQNNGV. V lost 7 bases to trimming and J lost 2 bases; unmatched junction nucleotides: 3. The DNA of the CDR3 is TGTGCCAGCACCGGACAGGGAAACACTGAAGCTTTCTTT. Its protein is CASTGQGNTEAFF.

A note on this clonotype: Given a far larger clone just one base away, this is likely a sequencing read error. The chain has TRBV18 and TRBJ2-1; no clear D. The V and J ends lost 3 bases and 10 bases respectively, with 16 bases between them. Per the germline V gene, CDR1 is KGHSH and CDR2 is LQKENI. The CDR3 is 14 residues long. For the CDR3, the DNA is TGTGCCAGCTCACCTCGAGGAAACTCCTACGAGCAGTTCTTC. It codes for CASSPRGNSYEQFF.

This clonotype has ten or more counts. This chain connects TRBV19 to TRBJ1-1; no clear D. V shed 3 bases and J shed 0 bases, with 5 bases lying between them. The CDR3 covers 13 residues. Germline loops: CDR1 LNHDA, CDR2 SQIVND (reference sequence). The DNA for the CDR3 is TGTGCCAGTAGTATTTGGCTGAACACTGAAGCTTTCTTT. Its translation is CASSIWLNTEAFF. The entire variable domain, with the rest obtained from reference TRBV19 and TRBJ1-1, is as follows: DGGITQSPKYLFRKEGQNVTLSCEQNLNHDAMYWYRQDPGQGLRLIYYSQIVNDFQKGDIAEGYSVSREKKESFPLTVTSAQKNPTAFYLCASSIWLNTEAFFGQGTRLTVV.